These 8 T cell receptor beta chains originate from one sample sequenced in a study of control samples from healthy donors and cancer patients. Profiled with immunoSEQ multiplex PCR; TCRdb holds only in-frame clones, not every one. The table lists 120,000 or so clones, about nine tenths of them singletons. The sample taken for sequencing was blood. The receptors stem from a woman under 30 in good health.

The rearrangement joins TRBV29-1 to TRBJ1-1; TRBD1 might be the D (6 bases). CDR1 SQVTM and CDR2 ANQGSEA come from the germline V gene. The V gene lost 7 bases and the J gene lost 4 bases, with 13 bases spanning the gap. This CDR3 is 12 amino acids long. This CDR3 reads CSARGLRTEAFF. In DNA, the CDR3 is TGCAGCGCCAGGGGTCTCCGCACTGAAGCTTTCTTT.

V and J are TRBV4-3 and TRBJ2-7; 7 positions match TRBD1. CDR1 and CDR2 from the germline V gene are LGHNA and YSLEER. Trimming took 3 bases from V and 2 from J; bases not matched to a gene: 19. CDR3 length: 19 residues. DNA for the CDR3: TGCGCCAGCAGCCAGGTTTTAGGGGGTGAGACAGGGCGAACCTACGAGCAGTACTTC. Translated, it gives CASSQVLGGETGRTYEQYF.

The CDR3 sequence: CASSPPGQGFTGELFF. The CDR3 region has the DNA TGTGCCAGTAGTCCACCTGGACAGGGTTTCACCGGGGAGCTGTTTTTT. The chain recombines TRBV19 with TRBJ2-2; 8 nucleotides align to TRBD1. Unmatched junction bases numbered 9, after V lost 5 bases and J lost 4 bases. CDR3 size: 16 residues. Germline assignment: CDR1 LNHDA and CDR2 SQIVND (reference sequence). Using reference TRBV19 and TRBJ2-2 for the parts outside the CDR3, the full variable domain is DGGITQSPKYLFRKEGQNVTLSCEQNLNHDAMYWYRQDPGQGLRLIYYSQIVNDFQKGDIAEGYSVSREKKESFPLTVTSAQKNPTAFYLCASSPPGQGFTGELFFGEGSRLTVL.

A single count supports this clone. This CDR3 reads CASSPFRHLTYEQYF. The CDR3 DNA sequence: TGTGCCAGCAGCCCCTTCCGGCACCTCACCTACGAGCAGTACTTC. The rearrangement uses TRBV28 and TRBJ2-7; D gene uncertain. The CDR3 length is 15 residues. Germline values: CDR1 MDHEN, CDR2 SYDVKM. The V gene lost 6 bases and the J gene lost 2 bases, with 17 bases spanning the gap.

V is TRBV11-2 and J is TRBJ2-7, with D possibly being TRBD2 (5 bases). CDR1 is SGHAT, CDR2 FQNNGV, per germline. The CDR3 is 14 residues long. Trimming stripped 3 bases from V and 3 bases from J, with 12 bases between. The CDR3 region has the DNA TGTGCCAGCAGCTTTCCGGGGTACGGCTACGAGCAGTACTTC. Encoded protein: CASSFPGYGYEQYF.

V is TRBV4-1 and J is TRBJ2-7; 9 nucleotides line up with TRBD1. Germline loops: CDR1 MGHRA, CDR2 YSYEKL. With V trimmed by 3 bases and J by 6 bases, 15 bases remained unmatched. The CDR3 is 17 amino acids. Here the CDR3 reads CASSHFLIGQGQGEQYF. The CDR3 DNA sequence: TGCGCCAGCAGCCATTTCCTCATCGGACAGGGGCAGGGCGAGCAGTACTTC.

V is TRBV15 and J is TRBJ2-7; D gene ambiguous. Germline loops: CDR1 LNHNV, CDR2 YYDKDF (reference sequence). This CDR3 contains 15 residues. V was clipped by 1 base and J by 3 bases, with 13 bases between them. DNA of the CDR3: TGTGCCACCAGCAGAGCCGCTGGTAACCGCTACGAGCAGTACTTC. This encodes CATSRAAGNRYEQYF.

The chain is built from TRBV28 and TRBJ1-1; D unresolved. Trimming pared 5 bases from V and 1 base from J, leaving 11 bases between. This CDR3 comprises 14 residues. Germline CDR1 is MDHEN and CDR2 is SYDVKM. The CDR3 DNA follows: TGTGCCAGCAGTCTTTGGGTGGAGAACACTGAAGCTTTCTTT. Residues: CASSLWVENTEAFF.